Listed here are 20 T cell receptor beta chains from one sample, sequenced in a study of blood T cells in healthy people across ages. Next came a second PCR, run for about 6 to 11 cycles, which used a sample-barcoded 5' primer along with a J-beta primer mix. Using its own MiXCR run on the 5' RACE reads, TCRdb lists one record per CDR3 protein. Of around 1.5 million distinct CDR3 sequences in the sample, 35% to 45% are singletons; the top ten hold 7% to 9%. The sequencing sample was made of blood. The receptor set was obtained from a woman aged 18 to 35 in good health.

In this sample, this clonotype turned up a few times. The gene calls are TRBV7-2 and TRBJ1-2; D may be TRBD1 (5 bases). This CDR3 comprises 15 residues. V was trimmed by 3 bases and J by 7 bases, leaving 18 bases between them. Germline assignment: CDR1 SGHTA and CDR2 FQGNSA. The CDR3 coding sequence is TGTGCCAGCAGCTTTTATAGGGGAGAGGGCTTTGGCTACACCTTC. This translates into CASSFYRGEGFGYTF.

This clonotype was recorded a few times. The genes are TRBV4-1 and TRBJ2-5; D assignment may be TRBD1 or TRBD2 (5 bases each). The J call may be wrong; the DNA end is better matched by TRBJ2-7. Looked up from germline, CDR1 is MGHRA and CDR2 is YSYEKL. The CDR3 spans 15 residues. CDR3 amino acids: CASSQVWGPSYEQYF. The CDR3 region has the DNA TGCGCCAGCAGCCAAGTGTGGGGACCCTCCTACGAGCAGTACTTC.

CDR3 nucleotides: TGTGCCATCAGTGAGTCTGGGGGGCGCGACTATGGCTACACCTTC. It translates to CAISESGGRDYGYTF. This chain connects TRBV10-3 to TRBJ1-2; D perhaps matches TRBD1 (6 bases). V lost 0 bases and J lost 3, with 11 bases in between. The CDR3 length is 15 residues. Germline loops: CDR1 ENHRY, CDR2 SYGVKD.

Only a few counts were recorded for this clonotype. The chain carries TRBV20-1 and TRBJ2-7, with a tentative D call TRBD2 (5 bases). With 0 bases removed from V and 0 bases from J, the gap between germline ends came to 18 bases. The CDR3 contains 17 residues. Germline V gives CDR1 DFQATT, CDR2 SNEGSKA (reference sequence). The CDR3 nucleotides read TGCAGTGCTAGAGATTTGAGGGTCTTCTGGAGCTCCTACGAGCAGTACTTC. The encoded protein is CSARDLRVFWSSYEQYF.

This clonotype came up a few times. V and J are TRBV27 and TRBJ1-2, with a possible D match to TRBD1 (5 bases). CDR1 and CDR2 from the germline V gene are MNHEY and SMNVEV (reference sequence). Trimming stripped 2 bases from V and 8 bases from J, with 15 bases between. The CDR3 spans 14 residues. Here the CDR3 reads CASSLGLRGFGYTF. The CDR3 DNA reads TGTGCCAGCAGTTTAGGTTTACGGGGGTTCGGCTACACCTTC.

CDR3 residues: CASSQGGGAIYTDTQYF. The DNA of the CDR3 is TGCGCCAGCAGCCAAGGTGGCGGGGCAATATACACAGATACGCAGTATTTT. The chain has TRBV4-1 and TRBJ2-3; D possibly corresponds to TRBD2 (6 bases). The length of the CDR3 is 17 residues. V was cut by 1 base and J by 2 bases, with 16 bases left in between. Germline V gene lookup returns CDR1 MGHRA and CDR2 YSYEKL.

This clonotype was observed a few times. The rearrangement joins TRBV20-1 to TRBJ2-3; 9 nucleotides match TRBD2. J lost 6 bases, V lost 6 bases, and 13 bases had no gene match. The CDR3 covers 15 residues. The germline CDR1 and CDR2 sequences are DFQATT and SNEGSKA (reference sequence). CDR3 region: CSAAAAGGVMDTQYF. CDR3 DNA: TGCAGTGCCGCGGCAGCGGGGGGCGTCATGGATACGCAGTATTTT.

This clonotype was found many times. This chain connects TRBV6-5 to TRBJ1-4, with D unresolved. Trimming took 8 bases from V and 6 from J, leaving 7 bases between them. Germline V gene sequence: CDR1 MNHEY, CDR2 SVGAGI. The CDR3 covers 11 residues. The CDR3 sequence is CASGLDEKLFF. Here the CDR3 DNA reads TGTGCCAGCGGGCTGGATGAAAAACTGTTTTTT.

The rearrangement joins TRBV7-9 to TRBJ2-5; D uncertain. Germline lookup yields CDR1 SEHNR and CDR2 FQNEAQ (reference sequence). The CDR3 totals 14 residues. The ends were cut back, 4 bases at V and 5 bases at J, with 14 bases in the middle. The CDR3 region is CASSSTDIEETQYF. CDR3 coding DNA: TGTGCCAGCAGCTCAACAGACATAGAGGAGACCCAGTACTTC.

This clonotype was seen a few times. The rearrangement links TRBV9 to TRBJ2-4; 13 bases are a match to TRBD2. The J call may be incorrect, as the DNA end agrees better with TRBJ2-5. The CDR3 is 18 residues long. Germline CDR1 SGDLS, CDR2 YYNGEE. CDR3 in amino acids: CASSVGGGLAGDKETQYF. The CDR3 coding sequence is TGTGCCAGCAGCGTAGGAGGAGGACTAGCGGGGGATAAGGAGACCCAGTACTTC.

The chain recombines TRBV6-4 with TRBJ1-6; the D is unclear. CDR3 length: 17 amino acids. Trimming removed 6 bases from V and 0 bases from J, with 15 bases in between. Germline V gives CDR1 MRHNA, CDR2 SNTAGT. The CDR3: CASSERTYSSYNSPLHF. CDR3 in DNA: TGTGCCAGCAGCGAACGAACCTACAGCTCCTATAATTCACCCCTCCACTTT.

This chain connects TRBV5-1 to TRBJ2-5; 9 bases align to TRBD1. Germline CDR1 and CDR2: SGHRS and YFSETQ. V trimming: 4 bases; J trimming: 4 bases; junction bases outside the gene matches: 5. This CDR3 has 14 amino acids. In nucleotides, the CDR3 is TGCGCCAGCAGCCCGGGACAGGGAACAGAGACCCAGTACTTC. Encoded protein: CASSPGQGTETQYF.

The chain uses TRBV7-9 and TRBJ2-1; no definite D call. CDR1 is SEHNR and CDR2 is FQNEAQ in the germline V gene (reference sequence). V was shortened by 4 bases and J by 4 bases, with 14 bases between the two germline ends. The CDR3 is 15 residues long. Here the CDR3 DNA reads TGTGCCAGCAGCTCAAGTACCGGGCCGTACAATGAGCAGTTCTTC. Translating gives CASSSSTGPYNEQFF.

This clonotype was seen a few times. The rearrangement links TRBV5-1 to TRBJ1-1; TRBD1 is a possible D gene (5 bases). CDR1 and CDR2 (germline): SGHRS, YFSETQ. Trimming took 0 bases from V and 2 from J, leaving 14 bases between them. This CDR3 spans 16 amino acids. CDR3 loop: CASSLGETGPNTEAFF. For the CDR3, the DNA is TGCGCCAGCAGCTTGGGAGAAACGGGGCCTAACACTGAAGCTTTCTTT.

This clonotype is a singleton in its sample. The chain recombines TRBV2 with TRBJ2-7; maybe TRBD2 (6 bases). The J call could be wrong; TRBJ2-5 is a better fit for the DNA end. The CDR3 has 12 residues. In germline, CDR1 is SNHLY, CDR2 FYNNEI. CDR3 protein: CASRRDLETQYF. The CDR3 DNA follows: TGTGCCAGCAGGAGGGACTTAGAGACCCAGTACTTC.

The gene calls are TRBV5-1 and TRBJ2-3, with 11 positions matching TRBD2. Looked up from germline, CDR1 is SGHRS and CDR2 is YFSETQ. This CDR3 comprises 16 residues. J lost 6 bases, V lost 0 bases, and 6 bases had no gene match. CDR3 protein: CASSLGTSGSGDTQYF. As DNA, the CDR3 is TGCGCCAGCAGCTTGGGAACTAGCGGGAGCGGGGATACGCAGTATTTT.

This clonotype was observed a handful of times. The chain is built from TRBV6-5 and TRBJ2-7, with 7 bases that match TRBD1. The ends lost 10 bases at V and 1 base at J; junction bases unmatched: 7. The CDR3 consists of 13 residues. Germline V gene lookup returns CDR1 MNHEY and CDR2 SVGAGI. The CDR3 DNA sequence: TGTGCCACCCCGGGACAGATATCCTACGAGCAGTACTTC. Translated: CATPGQISYEQYF.

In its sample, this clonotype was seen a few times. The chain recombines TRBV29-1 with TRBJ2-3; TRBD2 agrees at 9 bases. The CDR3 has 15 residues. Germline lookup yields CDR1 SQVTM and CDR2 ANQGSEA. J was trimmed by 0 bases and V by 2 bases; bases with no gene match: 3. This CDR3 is CSVERAGGSTDTQYF. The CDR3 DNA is TGCAGCGTTGAACGCGCGGGAGGGAGCACAGATACGCAGTATTTT.

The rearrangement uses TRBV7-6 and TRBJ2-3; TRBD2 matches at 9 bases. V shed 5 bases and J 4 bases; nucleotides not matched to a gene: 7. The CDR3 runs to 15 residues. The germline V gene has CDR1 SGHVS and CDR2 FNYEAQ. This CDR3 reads CASSPLAGRPDTQYF. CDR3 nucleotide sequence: TGTGCCAGCAGCCCACTAGCGGGCCGGCCAGATACGCAGTATTTT.

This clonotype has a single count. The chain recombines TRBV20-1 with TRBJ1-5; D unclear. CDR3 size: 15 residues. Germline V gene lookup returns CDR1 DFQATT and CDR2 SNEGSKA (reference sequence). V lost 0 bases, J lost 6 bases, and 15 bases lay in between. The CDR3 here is CSARDGVREIQPQHF. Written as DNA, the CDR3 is TGCAGTGCTAGAGATGGGGTTAGGGAGATTCAGCCCCAGCATTTT.